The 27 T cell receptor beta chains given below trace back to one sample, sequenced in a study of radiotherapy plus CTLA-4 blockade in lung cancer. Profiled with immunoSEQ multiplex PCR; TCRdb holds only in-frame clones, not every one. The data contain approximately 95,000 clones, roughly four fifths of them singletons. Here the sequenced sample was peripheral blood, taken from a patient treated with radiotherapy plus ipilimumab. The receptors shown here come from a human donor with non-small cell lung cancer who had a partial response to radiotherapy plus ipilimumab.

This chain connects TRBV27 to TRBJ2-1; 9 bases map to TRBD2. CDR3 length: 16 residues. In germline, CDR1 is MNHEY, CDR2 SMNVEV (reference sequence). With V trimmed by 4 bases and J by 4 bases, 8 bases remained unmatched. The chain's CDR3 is CASSYLWREGYNEQFF. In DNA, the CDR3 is TGTGCCAGCAGTTACCTGTGGCGGGAGGGATACAATGAGCAGTTCTTC.

CDR3 bases: TGCAGCGTTGAAGTGGGCTCAGAGACCCAGTACTTC. Translated: CSVEVGSETQYF. The rearrangement joins TRBV29-1 to TRBJ2-5; D not resolved. V lost 1 base and J 4 bases, leaving 7 bases between the germline ends. The CDR3 extends over 12 amino acids. Germline CDR1 is SQVTM and CDR2 is ANQGSEA.

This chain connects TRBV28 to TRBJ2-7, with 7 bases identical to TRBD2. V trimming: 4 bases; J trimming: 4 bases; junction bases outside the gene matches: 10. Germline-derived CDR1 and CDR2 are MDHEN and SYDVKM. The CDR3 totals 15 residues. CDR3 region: CASSSPGLAEYEQYF. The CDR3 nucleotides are TGTGCCAGCAGTTCCCCGGGGCTAGCGGAATACGAGCAGTACTTC.

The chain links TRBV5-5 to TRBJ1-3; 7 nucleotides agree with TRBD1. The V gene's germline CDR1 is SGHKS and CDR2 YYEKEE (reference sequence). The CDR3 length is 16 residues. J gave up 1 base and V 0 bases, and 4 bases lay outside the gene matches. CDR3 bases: TGTGCCAGCAGCTTGGAAGGGACAGTATCTGGAAACACCATATATTTT. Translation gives CASSLEGTVSGNTIYF.

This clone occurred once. The CDR3 is CASSVQTGGETQYF. The CDR3 DNA sequence: TGTGCCAGCAGTGTGCAAACAGGGGGAGAGACCCAGTACTTC. The rearrangement joins TRBV2 to TRBJ2-5, with 8 bases identical to TRBD1. The CDR3 has 14 amino acids. The germline CDR1 and CDR2 sequences are SNHLY and FYNNEI. Germline trimming cut 4 bases from V and 4 bases from J; bases unmatched to any gene: 5. Filled out from reference TRBV2 and TRBJ2-5, the complete variable domain reads EPEVTQTPSHQVTQMGQEVILRCVPISNHLYFYWYRQILGQKVEFLVSFYNNEISEKSEIFDDQFSVERPDGSNFTLKIRSTKLEDSAMYFCASSVQTGGETQYFGPGTRLLVL.

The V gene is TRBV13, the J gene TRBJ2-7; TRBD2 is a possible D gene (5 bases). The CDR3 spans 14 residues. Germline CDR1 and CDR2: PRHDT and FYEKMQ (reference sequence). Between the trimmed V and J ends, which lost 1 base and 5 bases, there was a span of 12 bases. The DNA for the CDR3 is TGTGCCAGCAGCTTAGTAGGGAGTTGGAACGAGCAGTACTTC. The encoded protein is CASSLVGSWNEQYF.

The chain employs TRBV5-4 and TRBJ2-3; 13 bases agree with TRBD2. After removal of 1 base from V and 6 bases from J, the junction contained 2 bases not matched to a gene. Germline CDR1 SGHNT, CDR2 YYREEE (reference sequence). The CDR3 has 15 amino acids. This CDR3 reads CASSLTSGRGDTQYF. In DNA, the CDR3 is TGTGCCAGCAGCTTGACTAGCGGGAGGGGGGATACGCAGTATTTT.

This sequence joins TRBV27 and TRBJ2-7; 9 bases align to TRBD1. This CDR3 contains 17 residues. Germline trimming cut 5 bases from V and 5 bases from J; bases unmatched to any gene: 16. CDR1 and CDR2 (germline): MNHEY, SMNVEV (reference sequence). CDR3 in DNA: TGTGCCAGCAGTCGACCTCAATCCGGGACAGGGAGTAACGAGCAGTACTTC. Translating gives CASSRPQSGTGSNEQYF.

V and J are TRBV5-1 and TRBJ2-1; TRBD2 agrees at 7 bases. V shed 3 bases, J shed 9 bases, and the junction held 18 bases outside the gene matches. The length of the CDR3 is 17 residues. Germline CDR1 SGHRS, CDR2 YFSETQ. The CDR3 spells CASSWGPGRAKEGEQFF. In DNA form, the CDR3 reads TGCGCCAGCAGCTGGGGACCTGGGAGGGCCAAGGAGGGTGAGCAGTTCTTC.

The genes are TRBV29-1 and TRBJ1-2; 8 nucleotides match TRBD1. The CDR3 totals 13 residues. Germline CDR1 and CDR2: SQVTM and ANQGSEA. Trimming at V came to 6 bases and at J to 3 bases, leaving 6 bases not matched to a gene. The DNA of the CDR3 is TGCAGCGTCCGGACAGGGTGGGACTATGGCTACACCTTC. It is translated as CSVRTGWDYGYTF.

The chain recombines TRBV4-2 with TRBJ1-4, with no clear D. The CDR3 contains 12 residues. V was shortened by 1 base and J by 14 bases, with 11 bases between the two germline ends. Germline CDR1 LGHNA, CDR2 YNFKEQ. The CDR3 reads CASSQGARRLFF. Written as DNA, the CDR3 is TGTGCCAGCAGCCAAGGCGCCCGCCGCCTGTTTTTT.

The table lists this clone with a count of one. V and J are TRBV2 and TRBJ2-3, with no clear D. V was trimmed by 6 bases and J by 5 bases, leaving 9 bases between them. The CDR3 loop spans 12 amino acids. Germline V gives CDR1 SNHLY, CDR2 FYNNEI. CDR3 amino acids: CASREFGDTQYF. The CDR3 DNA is TGTGCCAGCAGAGAGTTTGGAGATACGCAGTATTTT.

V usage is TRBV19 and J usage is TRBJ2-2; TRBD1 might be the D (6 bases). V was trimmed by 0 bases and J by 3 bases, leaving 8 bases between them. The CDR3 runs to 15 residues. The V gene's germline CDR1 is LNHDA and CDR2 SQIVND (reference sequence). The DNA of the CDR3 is TGTGCCAGTAGTATAGAAGCAGGGGACACCGGGGAGCTGTTTTTT. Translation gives CASSIEAGDTGELFF.

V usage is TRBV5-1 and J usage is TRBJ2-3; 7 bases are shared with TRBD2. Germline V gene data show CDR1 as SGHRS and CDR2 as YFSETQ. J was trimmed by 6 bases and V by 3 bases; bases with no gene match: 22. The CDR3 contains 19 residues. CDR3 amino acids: CASSSGQSWSGEGRDTQYF. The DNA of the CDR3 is TGCGCCAGCAGCTCCGGCCAGTCCTGGTCGGGGGAGGGCCGGGATACGCAGTATTTT.

The CDR3 DNA reads TGCGCCAGCAGCTTGGCAGGACTAGCGTCTGAGACCCAGTACTTC. Translating gives CASSLAGLASETQYF. The V and J genes are TRBV5-1 and TRBJ2-5, with 9 bases aligning to TRBD2. With V trimmed by 0 bases and J by 5 bases, 5 bases remained unmatched. Per the germline V gene, CDR1 is SGHRS and CDR2 is YFSETQ. The CDR3 loop spans 15 amino acids.

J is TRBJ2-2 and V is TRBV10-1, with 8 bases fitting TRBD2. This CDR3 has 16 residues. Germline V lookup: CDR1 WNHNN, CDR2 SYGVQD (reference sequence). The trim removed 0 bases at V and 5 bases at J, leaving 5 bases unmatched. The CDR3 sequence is CASSESKLAETGELFF. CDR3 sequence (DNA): TGCGCCAGCAGTGAGTCGAAACTAGCGGAGACCGGGGAGCTGTTTTTT.

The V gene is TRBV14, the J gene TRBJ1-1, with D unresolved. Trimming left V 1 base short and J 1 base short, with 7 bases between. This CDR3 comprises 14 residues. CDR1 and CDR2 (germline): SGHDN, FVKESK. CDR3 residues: CASSQAAGNTEAFF. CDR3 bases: TGTGCCAGCAGCCAAGCGGCAGGGAACACTGAAGCTTTCTTT.

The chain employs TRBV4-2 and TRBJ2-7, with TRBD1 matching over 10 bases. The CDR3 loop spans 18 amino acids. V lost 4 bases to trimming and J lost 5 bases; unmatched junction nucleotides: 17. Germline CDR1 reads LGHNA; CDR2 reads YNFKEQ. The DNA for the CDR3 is TGTGCCAGCAGCCTCTCAGAGGGAACCGGGACAGGGGTGCACGAGCAGTACTTC. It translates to CASSLSEGTGTGVHEQYF.

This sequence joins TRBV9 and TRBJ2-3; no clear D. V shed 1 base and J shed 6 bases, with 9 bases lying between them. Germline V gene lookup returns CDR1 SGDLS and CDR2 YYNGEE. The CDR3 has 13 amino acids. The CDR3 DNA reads TGTGCCAGCAGCGTAACAGTTGCCGATACGCAGTATTTT. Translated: CASSVTVADTQYF.

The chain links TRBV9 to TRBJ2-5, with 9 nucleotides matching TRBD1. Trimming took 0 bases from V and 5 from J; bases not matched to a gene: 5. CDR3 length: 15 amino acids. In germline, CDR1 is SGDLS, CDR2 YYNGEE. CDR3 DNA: TGTGCCAGCAGCGTAGTGGGACAGGGATCGGAGACCCAGTACTTC. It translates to CASSVVGQGSETQYF.

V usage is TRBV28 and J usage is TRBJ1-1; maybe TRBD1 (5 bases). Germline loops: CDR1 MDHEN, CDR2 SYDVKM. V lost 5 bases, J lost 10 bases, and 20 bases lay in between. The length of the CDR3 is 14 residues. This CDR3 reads CASSPNRGHRGAFF. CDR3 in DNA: TGTGCCAGCAGTCCCAACCGTGGGCATAGGGGAGCTTTCTTT.

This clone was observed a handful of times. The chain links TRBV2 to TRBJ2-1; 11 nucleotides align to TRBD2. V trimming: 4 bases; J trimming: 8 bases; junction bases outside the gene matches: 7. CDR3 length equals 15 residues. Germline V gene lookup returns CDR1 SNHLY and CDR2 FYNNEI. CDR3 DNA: TGTGCCAGCAGTGGACTAGCGGGGAGAATCGATGAGCAGTTCTTC. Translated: CASSGLAGRIDEQFF.

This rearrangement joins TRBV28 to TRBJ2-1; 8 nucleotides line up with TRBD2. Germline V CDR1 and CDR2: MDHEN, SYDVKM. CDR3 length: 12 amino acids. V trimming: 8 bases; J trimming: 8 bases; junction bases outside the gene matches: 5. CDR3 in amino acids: CASSPGGYEQFF. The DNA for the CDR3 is TGTGCCAGCTCCCCGGGGGGGTATGAGCAGTTCTTC.

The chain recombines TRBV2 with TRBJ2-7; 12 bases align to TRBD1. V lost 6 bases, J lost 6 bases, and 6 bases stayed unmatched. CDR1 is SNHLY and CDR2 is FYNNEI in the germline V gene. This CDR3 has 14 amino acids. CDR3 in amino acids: CASSFRDRGREQYF. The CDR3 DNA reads TGTGCCAGCAGCTTCCGGGACAGGGGGCGCGAGCAGTACTTC.

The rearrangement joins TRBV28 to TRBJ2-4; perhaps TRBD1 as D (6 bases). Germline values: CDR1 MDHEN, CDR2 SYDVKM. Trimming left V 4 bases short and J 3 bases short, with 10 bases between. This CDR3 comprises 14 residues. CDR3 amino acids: CASSSGEVKNIQYF. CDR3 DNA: TGTGCCAGCAGTTCAGGGGAAGTCAAAAACATTCAGTACTTC. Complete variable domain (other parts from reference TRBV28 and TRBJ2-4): DVKVTQSSRYLVKRTGEKVFLECVQDMDHENMFWYRQDPGLGLRLIYFSYDVKMKEKGDIPEGYSVSREKKERFSLILESASTNQTSMYLCASSSGEVKNIQYFGAGTRLSVL.

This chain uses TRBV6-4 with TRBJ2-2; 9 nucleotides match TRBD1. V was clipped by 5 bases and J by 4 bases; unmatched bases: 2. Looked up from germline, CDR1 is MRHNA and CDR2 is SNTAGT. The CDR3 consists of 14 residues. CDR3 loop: CASSRQGGTGELFF. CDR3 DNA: TGTGCCAGCAGTAGACAGGGGGGCACCGGGGAGCTGTTTTTT.

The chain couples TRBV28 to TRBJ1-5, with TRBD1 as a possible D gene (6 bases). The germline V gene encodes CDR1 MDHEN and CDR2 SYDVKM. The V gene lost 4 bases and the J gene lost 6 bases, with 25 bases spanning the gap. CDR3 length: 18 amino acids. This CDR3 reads CASSSSPIDRSRSQPQHF. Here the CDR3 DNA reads TGTGCCAGCAGTTCCTCCCCCATTGACAGGTCTAGAAGTCAGCCCCAGCATTTT. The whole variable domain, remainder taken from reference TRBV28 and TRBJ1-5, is DVKVTQSSRYLVKRTGEKVFLECVQDMDHENMFWYRQDPGLGLRLIYFSYDVKMKEKGDIPEGYSVSREKKERFSLILESASTNQTSMYLCASSSSPIDRSRSQPQHFGDGTRLSIL.